The next 18 T cell receptor beta chains were all read from a single sample in a study of blood T cell repertoires in COVID-19. Method: immunoSEQ multiplex PCR; TCRdb's copy keeps in-frame clones and lacks some. The sample consists of 350,000 to 450,000 clones, approximately 86% of them appearing once. The sample consisted of peripheral blood. These receptor sequences come from a human donor in a cohort sampled during active COVID-19.

This clone was seen a single time. The V gene is TRBV6-2 or TRBV6-3, the J gene TRBJ2-5; D gene uncertain. The CDR3 loop spans 14 amino acids. V lost 2 bases, J lost 1 base, and 8 bases lay in between. CDR1 is MNHEY, CDR2 SVGEGT, per germline. In DNA, the CDR3 is TGTGCCAGCAGTTACAGCTATTCCCAAGAGACCCAGTACTTC. Translating it yields CASSYSYSQETQYF.

This chain connects TRBV19 to TRBJ1-1, with D maybe TRBD1 (5 bases). Germline V gene lookup returns CDR1 LNHDA and CDR2 SQIVND (reference sequence). The length of the CDR3 is 14 residues. Deletions cut 3 bases from V and 0 bases from J, with 8 bases between. The CDR3 DNA reads as TGTGCCAGTAGTATTAGACAGATGAACACTGAAGCTTTCTTT. The encoded protein is CASSIRQMNTEAFF.

The chain is built from TRBV2 and TRBJ1-4; D may be TRBD1 (5 bases). Trimming shortened V by 4 bases and J by 7 bases, and 16 bases separated the two germline ends. Germline V CDR1 and CDR2: SNHLY, FYNNEI. The CDR3 spans 15 residues. The CDR3 nucleotides are TGTGCCAGCAGTGTCGTATGGGGGGTCGGTGAAAAACTGTTTTTT. Its translation is CASSVVWGVGEKLFF.

This chain connects TRBV30 to TRBJ1-4; possible D gene TRBD1, 5 bases. CDR3 length equals 13 residues. Germline CDR1 and CDR2: GTSNPN and SVGIG (reference sequence). The ends were cut back, 5 bases at V and 7 bases at J, with 14 bases in the middle. Here the CDR3 reads CAWSPGRIEKLFF. CDR3 DNA sequence: TGTGCCTGGTCTCCAGGGAGGATTGAAAAACTGTTTTTT.

Comments on this clone: The junction differs from germline at one of its ends, possibly a read error. The same CDR3 arises from other DNA sequences in this sample as well. The chain uses TRBV7-2 and TRBJ2-2; D possibly corresponds to TRBD1 (5 bases). The germline CDR1 and CDR2 sequences are SGHTA and FQGNSA. This CDR3 is 13 amino acids long. The CDR3 is CASSYRGGGELFF. CDR3 nucleotide sequence: TGTGCCAGTAGCTATAGGGGCGGCGGGGAGCTGTTTTTT. The full variable domain, with the rest looked up from reference TRBV7-2 and TRBJ2-2, is GAGVSQSPSNKVTEKGKDVELRCDPISGHTALYWYRQSLGQGLEFLIYFQGNSAPDKSGLPSDRFSAERTGGSVSTLTIQRTQQEDSAVYLCASSYRGGGELFFGEGSRLTVL.

This clone occurred a few times. This sequence joins TRBV4-1 and TRBJ1-6, with D unclear. Germline CDR1 MGHRA, CDR2 YSYEKL. The CDR3 is 16 residues long. V dropped 0 bases and J dropped 8 bases, with 14 bases sitting between them. CDR3 sequence (DNA): TGCGCCAGCAGCCAAGATGAGGGCCGGTGGGATTCACCCCTCCACTTT. The encoded protein is CASSQDEGRWDSPLHF.

The chain is built from TRBV6-1 and TRBJ1-2, with 7 bases identical to TRBD1. Germline CDR1 reads MNHNS; CDR2 reads SASEGT. Trimming took 1 base from V and 6 from J; bases not matched to a gene: 8. The CDR3 extends over 15 amino acids. CDR3: CASSEEGAGVDGYTF. DNA for the CDR3: TGTGCCAGCAGTGAAGAGGGGGCAGGGGTGGATGGCTACACCTTC.

This clone was seen more than once but under ten times. The chain joins TRBV18 to TRBJ1-1, with 10 bases identical to TRBD1. After removal of 2 bases from V and 5 bases from J, the junction contained 5 bases not matched to a gene. Per germline, CDR1 KGHSH and CDR2 LQKENI. The CDR3 consists of 15 residues. CDR3 amino acids: CASSPGTGDLTEAFF. The CDR3 nucleotides read TGTGCCAGCTCACCAGGGACAGGGGATTTAACTGAAGCTTTCTTT. Variable domain in full (rest from reference TRBV18 and TRBJ1-1): NAGVMQNPRHLVRRRGQEARLRCSPMKGHSHVYWYRQLPEEGLKFMVYLQKENIIDESGMPKERFSAEFPKEGPSILRIQQVVRGDSAAYFCASSPGTGDLTEAFFGQGTRLTVV.

This clone has more than one count but fewer than ten. This chain links TRBV7-2 with TRBJ1-5; possibly TRBD1 for D (6 bases). Trimming cost V 5 bases and J 9 bases, with 20 bases left between them. CDR1 and CDR2 from the germline V gene are SGHTA and FQGNSA. The CDR3 covers 15 residues. The CDR3 region is CASSLYQGSSAPQHF. CDR3 bases: TGTGCCAGCAGCCTATACCAGGGGTCCTCAGCGCCCCAGCATTTT.

The gene calls are TRBV28 and TRBJ2-2; TRBD1 might be the D (5 bases). CDR1 MDHEN and CDR2 SYDVKM come from the germline V gene. The CDR3 length is 15 residues. Trimming pared 2 bases from V and 1 base from J, leaving 8 bases between. The CDR3 is CASSLHQGNTGELFF. CDR3 DNA sequence: TGTGCCAGCAGTTTACATCAGGGGAACACCGGGGAGCTGTTTTTT.

The J gene is TRBJ1-4, the V gene TRBV25-1; D uncertain. The V end lost 4 bases, the J end lost 0 bases, and 12 bases lay between the germline ends. Germline CDR1 is MGHDK and CDR2 is SYGVNS. The CDR3 has 16 amino acids. The DNA of the CDR3 is TGTGCCAGCAGTGGGACTTACGGTGCAACTAATGAAAAACTGTTTTTT. It is translated as CASSGTYGATNEKLFF.

The V call is TRBV24-1, the J call TRBJ2-3, with TRBD1 matching over 8 bases. The CDR3 consists of 17 residues. With V trimmed by 3 bases and J by 1 base, 8 bases remained unmatched. Germline values: CDR1 KGHDR, CDR2 SFDVKD. This CDR3 reads CATSDRDRKEGTDTQYF. The DNA for the CDR3 is TGTGCCACCAGTGATCGGGACAGGAAGGAAGGCACAGATACGCAGTATTTT.

The chain employs TRBV19 and TRBJ2-7, with 8 bases lining up with TRBD1. After removal of 6 bases from V and 5 bases from J, the junction contained 9 bases not matched to a gene. Germline V CDR1 and CDR2: LNHDA, SQIVND (reference sequence). The CDR3 is 14 amino acids. The CDR3 nucleotides read TGTGCCAGTAGATCGCCAGGGGGCAGCGACGAGCAGTACTTC. This translates into CASRSPGGSDEQYF. Full variable domain (rest looked up from reference TRBV19 and TRBJ2-7): DGGITQSPKYLFRKEGQNVTLSCEQNLNHDAMYWYRQDPGQGLRLIYYSQIVNDFQKGDIAEGYSVSREKKESFPLTVTSAQKNPTAFYLCASRSPGGSDEQYFGPGTRLTVT.

The rearrangement links TRBV7-8 to TRBJ2-5, with a possible D match to TRBD2 (5 bases). Trimming removed 5 bases at V and 5 bases at J, with 21 bases between. The CDR3 runs to 16 residues. Per germline, CDR1 SGHVS and CDR2 FQNEAQ. This CDR3 is CASSPIVPTGGETQYF. CDR3 DNA sequence: TGTGCCAGCAGCCCCATCGTGCCTACTGGCGGGGAGACCCAGTACTTC.

V is TRBV4-1 and J is TRBJ2-5; TRBD2 matches 9 bases. With V trimmed by 0 bases and J by 5 bases, 22 bases remained unmatched. This CDR3 is built from 21 residues. Germline CDR1 MGHRA, CDR2 YSYEKL. The CDR3 DNA reads as TGCGCCAGCAGCCAAGAGAGGTCGGCTTTTAAGGGCGGGGGGGGCCGCGAGACCCAGTACTTC. Residues: CASSQERSAFKGGGGRETQYF.

This chain connects TRBV3-1 (or the pseudogene TRBV3-2) to TRBJ2-1, with 7 positions matching TRBD2. The germline V gene has CDR1 LGHDT and CDR2 YNNKEL (reference sequence). The CDR3 runs 15 residues. J gave up 5 bases and V 4 bases, and 8 bases lay outside the gene matches. This chain's CDR3 is CASSPTWEGHNEQFF. CDR3 DNA: TGTGCCAGCAGCCCCACATGGGAGGGGCACAATGAGCAGTTCTTC.

The chain joins TRBV25-1 to TRBJ2-3, with a weak D call TRBD1 (5 bases). Per germline, CDR1 MGHDK and CDR2 SYGVNS. The length of the CDR3 is 14 residues. Trimming shortened V by 6 bases and J by 0 bases, and 10 bases separated the two germline ends. CDR3 bases: TGTGCCAGCAGAGGCCCAGGGAGCACAGATACGCAGTATTTT. Residues: CASRGPGSTDTQYF.

This chain uses TRBV28 with TRBJ2-1; TRBD2 agrees at 12 bases. CDR1 is MDHEN and CDR2 is SYDVKM in the germline V gene. The CDR3 runs 16 residues. V gave up 4 bases and J gave up 8 bases; unmatched junction bases: 9. The CDR3 nucleotides are TGTGCCAGCAGTTCTACCACTAGCGGGAGGATCTATGAGCAGTTCTTC. It is translated as CASSSTTSGRIYEQFF.